The TCR beta chain under discussion was sequenced for a study of shared clonotypes between healthy human individuals. The overall study: For every donor, three CD4 naive, three CD4 memory, two CD8 naive and one CD8 memory plates were used.

Assay: immunoSEQ multiplex PCR; the TCRdb copy retains only in-frame clones and omits some. The sample shows around 2,100,000 clones, about 95% of them seen only once. Only CD45RO-negative cells positively selected for CCR7 counted as naive CD8 cells, so terminally differentiated effector memory CD45RA+ cells were excluded. The donors, all of them Caucasian adults, lived in Nashville, Tennessee. Study-wide results and caveats: Between a few donors, naive CD4 clonotypes were shared at a level of around 4.8%. How much donors shared clonotypes was expected to be affected by sequencing depth.

Deletions cut 0 bases from V and 4 bases from J, with 9 bases between. From germline, CDR1 is ENHRY and CDR2 SYGVKD. The CDR3 is made up of 14 amino acids. In regard to this clone: Its target is not known. The same CDR3 arises from other DNA sequences in this sample as well.

The specimen sequenced was naive CD8+ T cells sorted from blood. The V and J genes are TRBV10-3 and TRBJ1-1; D is possibly TRBD1 (6 bases). The receptor was derived from a man aged 18 to 30 in good health. CDR3 nucleotide sequence: TGTGCCATCAGTGAGTCACAGGGCCTCACTGAAGCTTTCTTT. It is translated as CAISESQGLTEAFF.